Presented here are 7 T cell receptor beta chains from one specimen sequenced in a study of blood T cell repertoires in COVID-19. Profiled with immunoSEQ multiplex PCR; TCRdb holds only in-frame clones, not every one. The sample lists a few hundred thousand clones, approximately 86% occurring once. Material for sequencing was peripheral blood. The receptors originated from a man aged 40-49 years who had recovered from COVID-19.

This chain joins TRBV6-5 and TRBJ1-1, with TRBD1 identical over 8 bases. There are 13 residues in the CDR3. Germline V gives CDR1 MNHEY, CDR2 SVGAGI. V trimming: 9 bases; J trimming: 3 bases; junction bases outside the gene matches: 6. The CDR3 spells CASQGAGDTEAFF. The CDR3 region has the DNA TGTGCCAGTCAGGGGGCGGGGGACACTGAAGCTTTCTTT.

This clone showed up just once. The V and J genes are TRBV19 and TRBJ2-1; a weak D match, TRBD2 (7 bases). From germline, CDR1 is LNHDA and CDR2 SQIVND (reference sequence). V lost 6 bases to trimming and J lost 12 bases, with 12 bases between them. This CDR3 contains 11 residues. As DNA, the CDR3 is TGTGCCAGTAGCCAGGGGAGGGGGCAGTTCTTC. It codes for CASSQGRGQFF.

The chain is built from TRBV30 and TRBJ2-3; 10 bases fit TRBD2. The length of the CDR3 is 15 residues. CDR1 and CDR2 (germline): GTSNPN, SVGIG (reference sequence). J gave up 6 bases and V 4 bases, and 10 bases lay outside the gene matches. In nucleotides, the CDR3 is TGTGCCTGGAACCGTCTAGCGGGAGCTTCGGATACGCAGTATTTT. Amino acid sequence: CAWNRLAGASDTQYF.

J is TRBJ1-2 and V is TRBV4-2, with a tentative D call TRBD1 (6 bases). Deletions cut 5 bases from V and 5 bases from J, with 15 bases between. CDR1 LGHNA and CDR2 YNFKEQ come from the germline V gene. This CDR3 region has 14 residues. The CDR3 DNA sequence: TGTGCCAGCAGCGCCCCAGGGGCAGGGTATGGCTACACCTTC. Translating it yields CASSAPGAGYGYTF.

This clone turned up a few times. The same CDR3 can be traced to other DNA sequences in this sample. This sequence joins TRBV6-5 and TRBJ1-2, with 8 bases that match TRBD1. Germline V CDR1 and CDR2: MNHEY, SVGAGI. Trimming cost V 2 bases and J 2 bases; bases outside gene matches: 4. CDR3 size: 15 residues. CDR3 DNA: TGTGCCAGCAGTTACAGCGGACAGGGAAACTATGGCTACACCTTC. Its protein product is CASSYSGQGNYGYTF.

The rearrangement joins TRBV9 to TRBJ2-3; TRBD2 agrees at 11 bases. This CDR3 has 15 residues. J lost 3 bases, V lost 3 bases, and 3 bases had no gene match. Germline V gives CDR1 SGDLS, CDR2 YYNGEE. CDR3 sequence reads: CASSGLAGPTDTQYF. The CDR3 DNA follows: TGTGCCAGCAGCGGACTAGCGGGGCCAACAGATACGCAGTATTTT. The full variable domain, its missing parts supplied by reference TRBV9 and TRBJ2-3, is DSGVTQTPKHLITATGQRVTLRCSPRSGDLSVYWYQQSLDQGLQFLIQYYNGEERAKGNILERFSAQQFPDLHSELNLSSLELGDSALYFCASSGLAGPTDTQYFGPGTRLTVL.

V and J are TRBV14 and TRBJ1-2, with D perhaps TRBD1 (6 bases). CDR3 length equals 15 residues. The V and J ends lost 6 bases and 0 bases respectively, with 14 bases between them. Germline CDR1 reads SGHDN; CDR2 reads FVKESK. CDR3 nucleotides: TGTGCCAGCAGTCAAAAAGGGGGATCTAACTATGGCTACACCTTC. As protein: CASSQKGGSNYGYTF.